Following are 12 T cell receptor beta chains from one sample sequenced in a study of T cell repertoires in cytomegalovirus infection. TCRdb fed the reads into MiXCR, producing one record per CDR3 protein. The sample shows more than 200,000 distinct CDR3 sequences, approximately 9.1% of them seen only once. Sequencing was carried out using PBMCs. The receptor source for this set is a human donor in good health (CMV status not recorded). Some clones in this sample may be carry-over from other donors' samples.

The genes are TRBV7-3 and TRBJ1-3; 8 bases map to TRBD1. Germline values: CDR1 SGHTA, CDR2 FQGTGA. V trimming: 4 bases; J trimming: 2 bases; junction bases outside the gene matches: 4. The CDR3 has 15 amino acids. CDR3 protein: CASSSPTGAGNTIYF. Here the CDR3 DNA reads TGTGCCAGCAGCTCCCCGACAGGGGCTGGAAACACCATATATTTT. The whole variable domain, filled in from reference TRBV7-3 and TRBJ1-3, reads GAGVSQTPSNKVTEKGKYVELRCDPISGHTALYWYRQSLGQGPEFLIYFQGTGAADDSGLPNDRFFAVRPEGSVSTLKIQRTERGDSAVYLCASSSPTGAGNTIYFGEGSWLTVV.

Regarding this clonotype: This clone may be a read error of a much larger clone one base away. This sequence joins TRBV7-8 and TRBJ2-1; D is possibly TRBD1 (6 bases). CDR1 and CDR2 (germline): SGHVS, FQNEAQ. This CDR3 spans 11 amino acids. The CDR3 DNA sequence: TGTGCCAGCAGCGCCCCACAGGGTGGGGAATTC. It encodes CASSAPQGGEF.

This clonotype was observed at least ten times. The chain carries TRBV7-6 and TRBJ1-1; weak D call: TRBD1 (6 bases). V was cut by 5 bases and J by 2 bases, with 18 bases left in between. The CDR3 consists of 16 residues. In germline, CDR1 is SGHVS, CDR2 FNYEAQ. The CDR3 sequence: CASSEGTPRGNTEAFF. CDR3 nucleotides: TGTGCCAGCAGCGAAGGGACACCTCGGGGCAACACTGAAGCTTTCTTT.

V is TRBV20-1 and J is TRBJ2-2; 13 bases map to TRBD2. Unmatched junction bases numbered 8, after V lost 0 bases and J lost 7 bases. Per germline, CDR1 DFQATT and CDR2 SNEGSKA (reference sequence). This CDR3 is built from 17 residues. The CDR3: CSARDLTSGGASGELFF. CDR3 in DNA: TGCAGTGCTAGAGACCTAACTAGCGGGGGGGCCAGCGGGGAGCTGTTTTTT.

V usage is TRBV24-1 and J usage is TRBJ1-3; D unclear. Trimming removed 8 bases from V and 0 bases from J, with 10 bases in between. The CDR3 loop spans 14 amino acids. Germline V gene sequence: CDR1 KGHDR, CDR2 SFDVKD. The CDR3 sequence is CATTSRGSGNTIYF. CDR3 nucleotide sequence: TGTGCCACCACGAGCCGGGGCTCTGGAAACACCATATATTTT.

Ten or more counts support this clonotype. The J gene is TRBJ1-1, the V gene TRBV7-2; D call uncertain. There are 13 residues in the CDR3. The ends were cut back, 3 bases at V and 5 bases at J, with 10 bases in the middle. Germline CDR1 is SGHTA and CDR2 is FQGNSA. CDR3 nucleotides: TGTGCCAGCAGCTTGTCGAGGGAAACTGAAGCTTTCTTT. Protein product: CASSLSRETEAFF.

This clonotype was recorded many times. J is TRBJ2-5 and V is TRBV7-9; TRBD2 agrees at 7 bases. V gave up 5 bases and J gave up 1 base; unmatched junction bases: 10. Germline CDR1 SEHNR, CDR2 FQNEAQ (reference sequence). The CDR3 spans 16 residues. The CDR3 region has the DNA TGTGCCAGCAGCCCTCCCCAGCGGGGACCCCAAGAGACCCAGTACTTC. It encodes CASSPPQRGPQETQYF.

This clonotype was seen ten or more times. V usage is TRBV2 and J usage is TRBJ1-6, with TRBD1 matching over 7 bases. With V trimmed by 7 bases and J by 7 bases, 4 bases remained unmatched. This CDR3 is built from 13 residues. CDR1 is SNHLY and CDR2 is FYNNEI in the germline V gene. The CDR3 DNA sequence: TGTGCCAGCAAGGGACAGAAAAATTCACCCCTCCACTTT. This sequence encodes CASKGQKNSPLHF.

This clonotype was seen once. A single base separates this from a much larger clone, so it may be a read error. V is TRBV6-2 or TRBV6-3 and J is TRBJ1-5; weak D call: TRBD1 (6 bases). The germline CDR1 and CDR2 sequences are MNHEY and SVGEGT. The ends were cut back, 8 bases at V and 3 bases at J, with 20 bases in the middle. The CDR3 spans 16 residues. CDR3 amino acids: CASALVPGDINQPQHF. The CDR3 nucleotides are TGTGCCAGCGCCCTCGTCCCGGGGGACATCAATCAGCCCCAGCATTTT.

The V gene is TRBV2, the J gene TRBJ2-1; 9 positions agree with TRBD2. J was trimmed by 6 bases and V by 3 bases; bases with no gene match: 3. CDR1 and CDR2 from the germline V gene are SNHLY and FYNNEI. The CDR3 totals 14 residues. The CDR3 spells CASSEREGGNEQFF. CDR3 bases: TGTGCCAGCAGTGAGCGGGAGGGCGGCAATGAGCAGTTCTTC.

This clonotype was observed at least ten times. This sequence joins TRBV7-2 and TRBJ2-7; D tentatively reads TRBD1 or TRBD2 (5 bases each). From germline, CDR1 is SGHTA and CDR2 FQGNSA. This CDR3 has 16 residues. Trimming took 1 base from V and 4 from J, leaving 17 bases between them. As DNA, the CDR3 is TGTGCCAGCAGCTTAGGGGGGAGTGGTTCGGGATACGAGCAGTACTTC. It specifies CASSLGGSGSGYEQYF.

The sample holds a few counts of this clonotype. The chain carries TRBV10-3 and TRBJ1-1; D is unresolved. The CDR3 totals 12 residues. Germline loops: CDR1 ENHRY, CDR2 SYGVKD. Trimming shortened V by 2 bases and J by 1 base, and 2 bases separated the two germline ends. CDR3 coding DNA: TGTGCCATCAGTGAGCGGAACACTGAAGCTTTCTTT. This encodes CAISERNTEAFF.